The 24 T cell receptor beta chains presented below share a single source sample, sequenced in a study of blood T cells in healthy people across ages. A second PCR, run for roughly 6 to 11 cycles, used a sample-barcoded 5' primer plus a J-beta primer mix. In TCRdb, the 5' RACE reads were re-called with MiXCR into one record per CDR3 protein. The sample lists about 650,000 distinct CDR3 sequences, approximately 52% seen once, with roughly 12% in the top ten. Sequencing used blood. These receptors all stem from an elderly woman in good health.

This clonotype showed up just a few times. V and J are TRBV10-3 and TRBJ1-4; D possibly corresponds to TRBD1 (5 bases). This CDR3 contains 13 residues. Germline V lookup: CDR1 ENHRY, CDR2 SYGVKD. The V end was cut by 0 bases, the J end by 15 bases, with 14 bases between. CDR3 amino acids: CAISESPSQEVFF. The CDR3 bases are TGTGCCATCAGTGAGTCCCCGTCACAGGAGGTGTTTTTT.

The sample holds many counts of this clonotype. The chain recombines TRBV6-1 with TRBJ1-5; unclear D gene. The CDR3 is 13 amino acids. Germline values: CDR1 MNHNS, CDR2 SASEGT. Trimming pared 2 bases from V and 4 bases from J, leaving 6 bases between. The CDR3 DNA follows: TGTGCCAGCAGTGAATCGAGTAATCAGCCCCAGCATTTT. Its protein is CASSESSNQPQHF.

As concerns this clonotype: At one end the junction does not follow the germline gene, possibly because of a read error. The V and J genes are TRBV29-1 and TRBJ2-6, with D perhaps matching TRBD1 (5 bases). The length of the CDR3 is 13 residues. The germline V gene encodes CDR1 SQVTM and CDR2 ANQGSEA. CDR3 residues: CSVEDTGANALTF. The CDR3 DNA reads TGCAGCGTTGAAGACACTGGGGCCAACGCCCTGACTTTC. Full variable domain (outside the CDR3, taken from reference TRBV29-1 and TRBJ2-6): SAVISQKPSRDICQRGTSLTIQCQVDSQVTMMFWYRQQPGQSLTLIATANQGSEATYESGFVIDKFPISRPNLTFSTLTVSNMSPEDSSIYLCSVEDTGANALTFGAGSRLTVL.

This clonotype was counted between two and nine times. The rearrangement links TRBV30 to TRBJ2-5, with 11 bases lining up with TRBD2. The end of the DNA aligns better with TRBJ2-7, so the J call may be wrong. The germline gives CDR1 GTSNPN, CDR2 SVGIG (reference sequence). The CDR3 spans 17 residues. CDR3 DNA: TGTGCCTGGAGTGCTACTAGCGGGAGACACCATTCCTACGAGCAGTACTTC. Its translation is CAWSATSGRHHSYEQYF.

The table lists this clonotype with a few counts. The gene calls are TRBV5-5 and TRBJ2-4; 8 nucleotides line up with TRBD2. The end of the DNA aligns better with TRBJ2-7, so the J call may be wrong. Germline V gives CDR1 SGHKS, CDR2 YYEKEE (reference sequence). The CDR3 covers 16 residues. The CDR3 sequence: CASSLAGGPMRYEQYF. Here the CDR3 DNA reads TGTGCCAGCAGCTTGGCGGGGGGGCCGATGCGATACGAGCAGTACTTC.

The J gene is TRBJ2-1, the V gene TRBV20-1; D perhaps matches TRBD1 (5 bases). The germline gives CDR1 DFQATT, CDR2 SNEGSKA (reference sequence). This CDR3 has 15 amino acids. Trimming removed 3 bases from V and 1 base from J, with 13 bases in between. This chain's CDR3 is CSASLGLVSYNEQFF. In DNA, the CDR3 is TGCAGTGCTAGCTTGGGGCTAGTATCCTACAATGAGCAGTTCTTC.

This clonotype was picked up a small number of times. The DNA of the CDR3 is TGCGCCAGCAGCTTGGTCGGAGAGAACACTGAAGCTTTCTTT. Amino acid sequence: CASSLVGENTEAFF. The chain combines TRBV5-1 with TRBJ1-1; D is ambiguous. The ends were cut back, 0 bases at V and 1 base at J, with 7 bases in the middle. Germline V gene data show CDR1 as SGHRS and CDR2 as YFSETQ. This CDR3 spans 14 amino acids.

This clonotype was seen repeatedly, ten times or more. The chain employs TRBV2 and TRBJ2-5, with D hard to call. Trimming left V 3 bases short and J 7 bases short, with 9 bases between. Germline values: CDR1 SNHLY, CDR2 FYNNEI. CDR3 size: 12 residues. The CDR3 here is CASSDPASTQYF. In DNA, the CDR3 is TGTGCCAGCAGTGACCCAGCTTCGACCCAGTACTTC. Using reference TRBV2 and TRBJ2-5 for the parts outside the CDR3, the full variable domain is EPEVTQTPSHQVTQMGQEVILRCVPISNHLYFYWYRQILGQKVEFLVSFYNNEISEKSEIFDDQFSVERPDGSNFTLKIRSTKLEDSAMYFCASSDPASTQYFGPGTRLLVL.

The chain recombines TRBV3-1 with TRBJ2-3, with TRBD2 matching over 11 bases. Germline CDR1 and CDR2: LGHDT and YNNKEL (reference sequence). Trimming removed 1 base from V and 14 bases from J; junction bases left unmatched: 17. This CDR3 has 17 amino acids. This CDR3 reads CASSQVLAGGPEGWWYF. The CDR3 region has the DNA TGTGCCAGCAGCCAAGTGCTAGCGGGGGGCCCCGAAGGTTGGTGGTATTTT.

Of note for this clonotype: Possible read error: a much larger clone is one base away. The CDR3 spells CASSARPSTDTQYF. Written as DNA, the CDR3 is TGTGCCAGCAGCGCCCGCCCGAGCACAGATACGCAGTATTTT. V usage is TRBV9 and J usage is TRBJ2-3; D is unclear. V lost 3 bases and J lost 0, with 8 bases in between. Per germline, CDR1 SGDLS and CDR2 YYNGEE. CDR3 length: 14 residues.

This clonotype came up once. This chain uses TRBV29-1 with TRBJ1-2; possible D gene TRBD1, 6 bases. CDR3 length equals 13 residues. CDR1 is SQVTM, CDR2 ANQGSEA, per germline. This chain's CDR3 is CALKAADRRGYTF. The CDR3 DNA reads TGCGCGTTGAAGGCGGCGGACAGACGTGGCTACACCTTC. Drawing the rest from reference TRBV29-1 and TRBJ1-2, the complete variable domain is SAVISQKPSRDICQRGTSLTIQCQVDSQVTMMFWYRQQPGQSLTLIATANQGSEATYESGFVIDKFPISRPNLTFSTLTVSNMSPEDSSIYLCALKAADRRGYTFGSGTRLTVV.

The chain is built from TRBV15 and TRBJ2-7, with D unclear. Trimming removed 0 bases at V and 3 bases at J, with 12 bases between. The length of the CDR3 is 15 residues. Germline V gene data show CDR1 as LNHNV and CDR2 as YYDKDF (reference sequence). The CDR3, as DNA: TGTGCCACCAGCAGAGATCGTCCGGGTAACTACGAGCAGTACTTC. This gives the protein CATSRDRPGNYEQYF. Complete variable domain (other parts from reference TRBV15 and TRBJ2-7): DAMVIQNPRYQVTQFGKPVTLSCSQTLNHNVMYWYQQKSSQAPKLLFHYYDKDFNNEADTPDNFQSRRPNTSFCFLDIRSPGLGDTAMYLCATSRDRPGNYEQYFGPGTRLTVT.

The gene calls are TRBV7-2 and TRBJ1-4; D is unclear. This CDR3 is 14 amino acids long. From germline, CDR1 is SGHTA and CDR2 FQGNSA. Trimming left V 5 bases short and J 8 bases short, with 15 bases between. The CDR3, as DNA: TGTGCCAGCAGCCCCGGACGTTTGTCGGAAAAACTGTTTTTT. Its translation: CASSPGRLSEKLFF.

About this clonotype: One base away lies a much larger clone, so this may be a sequencing read error. The chain recombines TRBV9 with TRBJ2-7, with TRBD1 matching over 9 bases. The J call is in doubt because the DNA end fits TRBJ2-4 better. Per germline, CDR1 SGDLS and CDR2 YYNGEE. This CDR3 contains 15 residues. This chain's CDR3 is CASSAGQGSGDIQYF. The CDR3 nucleotides read TGTGCCAGCAGCGCAGGACAGGGGAGTGGAGACATTCAGTACTTC.

This clonotype has at least ten counts. The V gene is TRBV7-9, the J gene TRBJ2-7, with 7 bases matching TRBD1. The V gene's germline CDR1 is SEHNR and CDR2 FQNEAQ (reference sequence). CDR3 length: 14 residues. The junction had 7 bases not matched to a gene; V was cut back by 3 bases and J by 5 bases. CDR3 amino acids: CASSLTGSWDEQYF. The CDR3 DNA follows: TGTGCCAGCAGCTTGACAGGGTCGTGGGACGAGCAGTACTTC. Supplemented by reference TRBV7-9 and TRBJ2-7, the full variable domain reads DTGVSQNPRHKITKRGQNVTFRCDPISEHNRLYWYRQTLGQGPEFLTYFQNEAQLEKSRLLSDRFSAERPKGSFSTLEIQRTEQGDSAMYLCASSLTGSWDEQYFGPGTRLTVT.

With respect to this clonotype: One junction end does not reproduce the germline sequence, and a read error may be involved. The chain employs TRBV18 and TRBJ2-4, with D unclear. The CDR3 contains 17 residues. Germline V gives CDR1 KGHSH, CDR2 LQKENI. The CDR3 spells CACSPLTPFLAKNIQYF. The CDR3 nucleotides are TGTGCCTGCTCACCCTTGACACCTTTTTTAGCCAAAAACATTCAGTACTTC.

The chain carries TRBV19 and TRBJ2-1, with a weak D call TRBD1 (6 bases). Germline V gene lookup returns CDR1 LNHDA and CDR2 SQIVND (reference sequence). Trimming left V 7 bases short and J 5 bases short, with 15 bases between. This CDR3 contains 14 residues. The CDR3 nucleotides read TGTGCCAGTACCAGGGGTACACAAAACAATGAGCAGTTCTTC. Translated: CASTRGTQNNEQFF.

This clonotype was detected many times. V and J are TRBV11-2 and TRBJ1-1; no clear D. Germline V gene sequence: CDR1 SGHAT, CDR2 FQNNGV. The CDR3 sequence is 12 residues long. The V end was cut by 1 base, the J end by 7 bases, with 7 bases between. The chain's CDR3 is CASSLAPFEAFF. For the CDR3, the DNA is TGTGCCAGCAGCTTAGCGCCATTTGAAGCTTTCTTT.

This clonotype turned up a few times. The chain employs TRBV4-2 and TRBJ1-4; TRBD1 matches 8 bases. The CDR3 has 19 amino acids. Per the germline V gene, CDR1 is LGHNA and CDR2 is YNFKEQ. V gave up 4 bases and J gave up 3 bases; unmatched junction bases: 16. DNA for the CDR3: TGTGCCAGCAGCCTGGGGACAGGAGGCCGTTCGGTTCCTAATGAAAAACTGTTTTTT. It yields the protein CASSLGTGGRSVPNEKLFF.

This chain links TRBV12-3 or TRBV12-4 with TRBJ2-2, with 8 bases lining up with TRBD2. V shed 3 bases, J shed 6 bases, and the junction held 6 bases outside the gene matches. The CDR3 runs to 15 residues. The CDR3, as DNA: TGTGCCAGCAGTTTGCGGGGGGTCGAGGCCGGGGAGCTGTTTTTT. It translates to CASSLRGVEAGELFF.

Remarks on this clonotype: A much larger clone differs by one base, so this may be a read error. J is TRBJ2-1 and V is TRBV24-1; TRBD1 aligns across 9 bases. CDR3 length: 16 residues. From germline, CDR1 is KGHDR and CDR2 SFDVKD. Losses at the gene ends were 4 bases for V and 8 bases for J; bases not matched to a gene: 11. The chain's CDR3 is CATSDADRGLHDEQFF. The CDR3 DNA is TGTGCCACCAGTGACGCGGACAGGGGTCTCCACGATGAGCAGTTCTTC.

This clonotype was detected many times. The rearrangement links TRBV15 to TRBJ2-1; no firm D call. Germline V gives CDR1 LNHNV, CDR2 YYDKDF (reference sequence). V was trimmed by 0 bases and J by 4 bases, leaving 7 bases between them. This CDR3 has 14 amino acids. This CDR3 reads CATSRDDGYNEQFF. As DNA, the CDR3 is TGTGCCACCAGCAGAGATGATGGTTACAATGAGCAGTTCTTC.

The chain links TRBV7-2 to TRBJ2-5; tentative D call: TRBD1 (7 bases). V was shortened by 3 bases and J by 1 base, with 15 bases between the two germline ends. CDR1 is SGHTA and CDR2 is FQGNSA in the germline V gene. This CDR3 is 16 amino acids long. This chain's CDR3 is CASSFSGAGGQETQYF. CDR3 nucleotide sequence: TGTGCCAGCAGCTTTTCGGGAGCAGGGGGCCAAGAGACCCAGTACTTC.

This clonotype was seen more than once but under ten times. The chain couples TRBV5-1 to TRBJ1-1, with 8 positions matching TRBD1. After removal of 2 bases from V and 1 base from J, the junction contained 4 bases not matched to a gene. The CDR3 loop spans 15 amino acids. Per the germline V gene, CDR1 is SGHRS and CDR2 is YFSETQ. CDR3 protein: CASSLRQGRNTEAFF. CDR3 coding DNA: TGCGCCAGCAGCTTAAGACAGGGGCGGAACACTGAAGCTTTCTTT.